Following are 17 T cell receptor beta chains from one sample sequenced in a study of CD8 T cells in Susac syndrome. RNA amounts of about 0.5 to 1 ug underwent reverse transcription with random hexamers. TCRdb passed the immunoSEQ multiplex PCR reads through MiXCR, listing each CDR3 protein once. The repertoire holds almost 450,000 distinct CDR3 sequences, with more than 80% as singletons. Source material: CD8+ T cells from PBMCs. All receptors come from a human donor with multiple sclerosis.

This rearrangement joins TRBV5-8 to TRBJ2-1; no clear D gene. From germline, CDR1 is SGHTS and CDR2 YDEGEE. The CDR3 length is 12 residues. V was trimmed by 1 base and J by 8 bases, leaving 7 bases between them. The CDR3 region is CASSLKAYEQFF. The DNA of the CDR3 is TGTGCCAGCAGCTTGAAAGCCTATGAGCAGTTCTTC.

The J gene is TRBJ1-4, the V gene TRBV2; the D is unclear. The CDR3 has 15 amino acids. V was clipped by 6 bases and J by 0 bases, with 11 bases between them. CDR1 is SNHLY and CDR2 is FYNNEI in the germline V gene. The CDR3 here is CASRLYTATNEKLFF. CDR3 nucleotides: TGTGCCAGCAGGCTTTACACCGCAACTAATGAAAAACTGTTTTTT. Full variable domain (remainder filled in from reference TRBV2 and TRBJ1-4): EPEVTQTPSHQVTQMGQEVILRCVPISNHLYFYWYRQILGQKVEFLVSFYNNEISEKSEIFDDQFSVERPDGSNFTLKIRSTKLEDSAMYFCASRLYTATNEKLFFGSGTQLSVL.

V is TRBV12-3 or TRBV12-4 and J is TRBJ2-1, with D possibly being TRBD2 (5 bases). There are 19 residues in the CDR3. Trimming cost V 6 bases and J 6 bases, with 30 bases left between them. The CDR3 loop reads CASRPVGSAAYFPPNEQFF. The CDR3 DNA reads TGTGCCAGCAGGCCTGTTGGTTCAGCGGCATATTTCCCGCCCAATGAGCAGTTCTTC.

The CDR3 DNA sequence: TGTGCCTGGAGTGCCGTGGGCGGGAGTTCATACGAGCAGTACTTC. Translation: CAWSAVGGSSYEQYF. The chain is built from TRBV30 and TRBJ2-7; 7 bases agree with TRBD2. Germline V lookup: CDR1 GTSNPN, CDR2 SVGIG (reference sequence). This CDR3 comprises 15 residues. V trimming: 1 base; J trimming: 4 bases; junction bases outside the gene matches: 10.

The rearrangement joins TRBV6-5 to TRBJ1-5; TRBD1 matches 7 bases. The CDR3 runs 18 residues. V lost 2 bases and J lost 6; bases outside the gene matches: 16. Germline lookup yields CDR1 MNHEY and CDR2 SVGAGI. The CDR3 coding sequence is TGTGCCAGCAGTTACAATAATCCCGGGACAGAGGGTTTTCAGCCCCAGCATTTT. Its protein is CASSYNNPGTEGFQPQHF.

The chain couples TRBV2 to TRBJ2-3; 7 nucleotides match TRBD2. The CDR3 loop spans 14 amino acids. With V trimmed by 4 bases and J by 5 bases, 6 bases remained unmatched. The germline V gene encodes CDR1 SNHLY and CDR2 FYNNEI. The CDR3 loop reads CASSARLARDTQYF. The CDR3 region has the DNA TGTGCCAGCAGTGCGCGACTAGCAAGAGATACGCAGTATTTT.

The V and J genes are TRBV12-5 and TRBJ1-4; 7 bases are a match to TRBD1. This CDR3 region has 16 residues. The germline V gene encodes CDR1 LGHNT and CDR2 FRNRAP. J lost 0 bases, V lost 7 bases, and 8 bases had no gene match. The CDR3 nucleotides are TGTGCTAGTGCCCCCAGGGACAGCCCAACTAATGAAAAACTGTTTTTT. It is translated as CASAPRDSPTNEKLFF.

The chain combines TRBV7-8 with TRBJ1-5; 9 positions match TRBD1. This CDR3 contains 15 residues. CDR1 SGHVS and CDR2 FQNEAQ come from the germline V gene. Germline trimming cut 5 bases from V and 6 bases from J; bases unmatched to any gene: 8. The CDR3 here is CASSPVGQGLQPQHF. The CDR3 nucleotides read TGTGCCAGCAGCCCGGTGGGACAGGGTCTTCAGCCCCAGCATTTT.

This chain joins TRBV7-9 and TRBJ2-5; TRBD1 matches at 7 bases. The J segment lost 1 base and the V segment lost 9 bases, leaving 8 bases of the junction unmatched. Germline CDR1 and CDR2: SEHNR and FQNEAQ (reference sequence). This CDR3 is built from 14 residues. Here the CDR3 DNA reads TGTGCCAGTAGTCCCGGGACAGTCCAAGAGACCCAGTACTTC. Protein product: CASSPGTVQETQYF.

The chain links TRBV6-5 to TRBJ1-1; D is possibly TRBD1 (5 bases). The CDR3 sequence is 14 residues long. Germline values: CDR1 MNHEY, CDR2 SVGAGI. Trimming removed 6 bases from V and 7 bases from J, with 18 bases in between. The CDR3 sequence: CASRIPGWDNEAFF. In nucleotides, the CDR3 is TGTGCCAGCAGGATTCCAGGGTGGGATAATGAAGCTTTCTTT.

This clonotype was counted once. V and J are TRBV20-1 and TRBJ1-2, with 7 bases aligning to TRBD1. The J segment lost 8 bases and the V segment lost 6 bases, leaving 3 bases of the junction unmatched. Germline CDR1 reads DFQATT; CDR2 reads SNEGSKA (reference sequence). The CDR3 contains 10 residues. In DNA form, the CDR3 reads TGCAGTGCCCAGGGGGGAGGCTACACCTTC. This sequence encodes CSAQGGGYTF.

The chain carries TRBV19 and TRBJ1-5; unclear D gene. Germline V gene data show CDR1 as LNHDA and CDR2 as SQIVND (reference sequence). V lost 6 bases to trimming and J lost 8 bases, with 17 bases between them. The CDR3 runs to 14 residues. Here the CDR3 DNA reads TGTGCCAGTAGGGACGGGTTTTCAAGCGAGCCCCAGCATTTT. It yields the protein CASRDGFSSEPQHF.

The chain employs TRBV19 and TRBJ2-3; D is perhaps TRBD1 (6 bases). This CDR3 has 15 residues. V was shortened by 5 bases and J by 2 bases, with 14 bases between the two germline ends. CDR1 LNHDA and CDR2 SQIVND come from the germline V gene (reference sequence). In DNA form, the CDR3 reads TGTGCCAGTAGTCCTGGAGCAGGGGACACAGATACGCAGTATTTT. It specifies CASSPGAGDTDTQYF.

CDR3 DNA: TGTGCCAGCAGTGGAGACGGACCCTACGAGCAGTACTTC. This gives the protein CASSGDGPYEQYF. The rearrangement links TRBV27 to TRBJ2-7; D unresolved. CDR1 MNHEY and CDR2 SMNVEV come from the germline V gene (reference sequence). The CDR3 loop spans 13 amino acids. V was cut by 5 bases and J by 2 bases, with 10 bases left in between.

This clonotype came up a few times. CDR3: CASRQGGDNEQFF. The DNA for the CDR3 is TGTGCCAGTAGACAGGGAGGGGACAATGAGCAGTTCTTC. This chain links TRBV19 with TRBJ2-1; D perhaps matches TRBD2 (7 bases). The CDR3 spans 13 residues. The V end lost 6 bases, the J end lost 5 bases, and 11 bases lay between the germline ends. Germline V gene sequence: CDR1 LNHDA, CDR2 SQIVND (reference sequence).

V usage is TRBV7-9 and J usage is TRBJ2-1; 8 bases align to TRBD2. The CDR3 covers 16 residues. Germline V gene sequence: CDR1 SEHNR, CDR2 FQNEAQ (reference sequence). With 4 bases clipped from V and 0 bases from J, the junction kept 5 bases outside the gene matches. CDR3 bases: TGTGCCAGCAGCTCGGCGGGGGGCCACTCCTACAATGAGCAGTTCTTC. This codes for CASSSAGGHSYNEQFF.

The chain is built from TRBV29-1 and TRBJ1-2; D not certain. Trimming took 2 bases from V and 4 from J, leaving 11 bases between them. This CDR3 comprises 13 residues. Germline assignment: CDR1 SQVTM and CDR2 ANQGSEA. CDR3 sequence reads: CSVEWETGYGYTF. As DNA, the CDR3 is TGCAGCGTTGAATGGGAAACTGGCTATGGCTACACCTTC.